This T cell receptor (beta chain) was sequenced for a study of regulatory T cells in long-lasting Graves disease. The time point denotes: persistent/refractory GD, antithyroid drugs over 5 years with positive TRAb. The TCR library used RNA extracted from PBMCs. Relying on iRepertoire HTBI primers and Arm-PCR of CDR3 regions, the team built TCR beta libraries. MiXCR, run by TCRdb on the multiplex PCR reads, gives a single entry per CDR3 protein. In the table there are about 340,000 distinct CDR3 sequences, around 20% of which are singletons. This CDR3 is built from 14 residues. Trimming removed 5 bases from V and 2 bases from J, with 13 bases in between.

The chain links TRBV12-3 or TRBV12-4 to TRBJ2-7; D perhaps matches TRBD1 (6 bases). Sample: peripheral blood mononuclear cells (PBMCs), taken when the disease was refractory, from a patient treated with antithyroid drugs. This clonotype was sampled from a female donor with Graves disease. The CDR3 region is CASSLQGKPYEQYF. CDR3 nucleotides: TGTGCCAGCAGTCTACAGGGTAAGCCCTACGAGCAGTACTTC.